This entry describes one T cell receptor (beta chain). The antigen is unknown. This sample was taken from a study of STAT5B mutations in CD4+ large granular lymphocyte leukemia. Authors' data handling: Lowest detectable productive clonotype frequency was 2.59 x 10-5. Clones were sequenced by immunoSEQ multiplex PCR, and TCRdb holds only the in-frame ones, with some missing. The V and J calls and clone size were taken over from that table, and D and trimming were inferred from the DNA. The table includes roughly 30,000 clones, roughly 72% detected once. Regarding the study as a whole: TRBV06-family usage was enriched in top patient clones (8/27) versus controls (2/35). Data were not HLA-matched across samples.

Trimming left V 1 base short and J 6 bases short, with 10 bases between. The CDR3 loop spans 14 amino acids. Germline CDR1 is SGHTA and CDR2 is FQGNSA. The rearrangement joins TRBV7-2 to TRBJ2-1; TRBD2 might be the D (6 bases). The clonotype originates from a human donor in good health. Sequenced input: CD4+ T cells from blood buffy coats. CDR3 in DNA: TGTGCCAGCAGCTTAGAAGGAGGGCGCAATGAGCAGTTCTTC. It specifies CASSLEGGRNEQFF.